Sample share makes the clone carrying this T cell receptor (beta chain) large. The data are from a study of PD-L1 blockade in urothelial cancer. Study context: Prior chemotherapy in patients spanned 0 to 3 regimens.

V was cut by 10 bases and J by 8 bases, with 18 bases left in between. Germline CDR1 SEHNR, CDR2 FQNEAQ (reference sequence). The CDR3 extends over 13 amino acids. Method: immunoSEQ multiplex PCR; TCRdb's copy keeps in-frame clones and lacks some. The repertoire holds 75,000 to 90,000 clones, about four fifths seen once, with more than 8% in the top ten. The receptor was derived from a man in his 70s with urothelial cancer. The chain couples TRBV7-9 to TRBJ1-3; tentatively, D is TRBD1 (5 bases). The material was PBMCs, obtained around atezolizumab (anti-PD-L1) treatment. The CDR3 DNA follows: TGTGCCATATCAGTCCAGGGAGGGTACACCATATATTTT. It codes for CAISVQGGYTIYF. The full variable domain, in which reference TRBV7-9 and TRBJ1-3 provide the parts outside the CDR3, is DTGVSQNPRHKITKRGQNVTFRCDPISEHNRLYWYRQTLGQGPEFLTYFQNEAQLEKSRLLSDRFSAERPKGSFSTLEIQRTEQGDSAMYLCAISVQGGYTIYFGEGSWLTVV.